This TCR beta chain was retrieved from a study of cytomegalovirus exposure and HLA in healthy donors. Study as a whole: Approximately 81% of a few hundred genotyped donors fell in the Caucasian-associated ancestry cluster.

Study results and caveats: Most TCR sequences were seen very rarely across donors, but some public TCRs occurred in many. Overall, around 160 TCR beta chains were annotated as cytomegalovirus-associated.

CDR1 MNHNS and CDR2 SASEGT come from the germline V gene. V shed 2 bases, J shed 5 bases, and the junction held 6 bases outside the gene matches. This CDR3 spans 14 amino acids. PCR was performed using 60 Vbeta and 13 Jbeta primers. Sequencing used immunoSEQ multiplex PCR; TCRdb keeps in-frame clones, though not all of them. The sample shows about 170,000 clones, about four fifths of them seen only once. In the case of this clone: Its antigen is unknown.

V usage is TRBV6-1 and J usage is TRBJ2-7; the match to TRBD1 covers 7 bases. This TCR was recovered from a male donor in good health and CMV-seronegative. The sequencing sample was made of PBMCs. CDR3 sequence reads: CASSELQGVDEQYF. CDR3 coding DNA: TGTGCCAGCAGTGAATTGCAGGGGGTGGACGAGCAGTACTTC.